These 28 T cell receptor beta chains originate from one sample sequenced in a study of cytomegalovirus exposure and HLA in healthy donors. The PCR ran on 60 Vbeta and 13 Jbeta primers. TCRdb keeps only in-frame clones here, not all; method: immunoSEQ multiplex PCR. The sample yields more than 95,000 clones, more than 65% seen once. Sequences were obtained from PBMCs. These receptors were collected from a man younger than 30 in good health and CMV-seropositive.

This clone was observed a single time. The chain combines TRBV6-5 with TRBJ1-1; D perhaps matches TRBD1 (6 bases). CDR1 and CDR2 from the germline V gene are MNHEY and SVGAGI. With 10 bases removed from V and 0 bases from J, the gap between germline ends came to 15 bases. This CDR3 is 14 amino acids long. Here the CDR3 DNA reads TGTGCCACCAAAGTAGGACAGCTGAACACTGAAGCTTTCTTT. It specifies CATKVGQLNTEAFF.

Details on this clone: This CDR3 is also generated by other DNA sequences in the sample. The chain links TRBV7-2 to TRBJ2-3; D not resolved. Germline V gives CDR1 SGHTA, CDR2 FQGNSA. Trimming shortened V by 0 bases and J by 2 bases, and 9 bases separated the two germline ends. The CDR3 totals 15 residues. As DNA, the CDR3 is TGTGCCAGCAGCTTAGCGGGCGATTCCACAGATACGCAGTATTTT. It yields the protein CASSLAGDSTDTQYF.

The chain recombines TRBV6-6 with TRBJ1-4, with 7 bases aligning to TRBD1. The V gene end was trimmed by 8 bases and the J gene end by 3 bases; junction bases not matched to a gene: 6. The CDR3 loop spans 14 amino acids. Germline V CDR1 and CDR2: MNHNY, SVGAGI (reference sequence). The CDR3: CASALTGSNEKLFF. CDR3 DNA sequence: TGTGCCAGCGCACTGACAGGGTCTAATGAAAAACTGTTTTTT.

About this clone: The sample holds other DNA sequences that translate to the same CDR3. The rearrangement joins TRBV5-6 to TRBJ1-1, with D possibly matching TRBD1 (6 bases). Trimming shortened V by 0 bases and J by 1 base, and 7 bases separated the two germline ends. The CDR3 length is 14 residues. Germline V lookup: CDR1 SGHDT, CDR2 YYEEEE. For the CDR3, the DNA is TGTGCCAGCAGCTTGGGCAGGGGGAACACTGAAGCTTTCTTT. It yields the protein CASSLGRGNTEAFF.

This chain's CDR3 is CASSLTSGTGELFF. The DNA for the CDR3 is TGCGCCAGCAGCTTGACTAGCGGGACCGGGGAGCTGTTTTTT. The V call is TRBV5-1, the J call TRBJ2-2, with TRBD2 matching 9 bases. V lost 1 base, J lost 5 bases, and 0 bases stayed unmatched. This CDR3 comprises 14 residues. The germline V gene encodes CDR1 SGHRS and CDR2 YFSETQ.

The genes are TRBV9 and TRBJ2-7; 7 positions agree with TRBD1. Germline V CDR1 and CDR2: SGDLS, YYNGEE. The CDR3 totals 15 residues. V was clipped by 4 bases and J by 2 bases; unmatched bases: 9. CDR3 region: CASSPTGTEPYEQYF. Written as DNA, the CDR3 is TGTGCCAGCAGCCCGACCGGGACAGAACCCTACGAGCAGTACTTC.

J is TRBJ2-7 and V is TRBV4-1; TRBD2 matches 10 bases. The V segment lost 0 bases and the J segment 1 base; nucleotides outside the gene matches: 6. The germline V gene has CDR1 MGHRA and CDR2 YSYEKL. The CDR3 has 17 residues. The CDR3 nucleotides are TGCGCCAGCAGCCAAGATGCAGGGACTAGCGCATCCTACGAGCAGTACTTC. It is translated as CASSQDAGTSASYEQYF.

In DNA, the CDR3 is TGTGCCAGCTTCCCGGGACTGACCAGCTATGGCTACACCTTC. Encoded protein: CASFPGLTSYGYTF. This chain joins TRBV6-5 and TRBJ1-2, with D perhaps TRBD1 (5 bases). V was cut by 8 bases and J by 4 bases, with 17 bases left in between. The CDR3 is 14 amino acids. The germline V gene has CDR1 MNHEY and CDR2 SVGAGI.

V is TRBV5-6 and J is TRBJ2-7; no clear D gene. Germline CDR1 and CDR2: SGHDT and YYEEEE. Trimming removed 0 bases at V and 5 bases at J, with 3 bases between. This CDR3 is 11 amino acids long. The CDR3 nucleotides are TGTGCCAGCAGCTTGGCCAACGAGCAGTACTTC. This translates into CASSLANEQYF.

This clone was detected only once. This sequence joins TRBV7-2 and TRBJ2-5; 14 bases match TRBD2. V shed 5 bases and J 5 bases; nucleotides not matched to a gene: 10. This CDR3 contains 17 residues. In germline, CDR1 is SGHTA, CDR2 FQGNSA. CDR3 amino acids: CASSRGTSGRGVETQYF. The CDR3 DNA reads as TGTGCCAGCAGCCGCGGGACTAGCGGGAGAGGGGTGGAGACCCAGTACTTC.

The chain carries TRBV29-1 and TRBJ2-5; a weak D match, TRBD2 (7 bases). The last part of the DNA fits TRBJ2-7 better; the J call may be wrong. Germline V gene sequence: CDR1 SQVTM, CDR2 ANQGSEA. This CDR3 is 16 amino acids long. CDR3 DNA: TGCAGCGCTCGGATGGCGCGGCGGGGGCACTCCTACGAGCAGTACTTC. Protein: CSARMARRGHSYEQYF.

CDR3 nucleotide sequence: TGTGCCAGCAGCTTAGTTTTGGGACAGTACAATGAGCAGTTCTTC. It yields the protein CASSLVLGQYNEQFF. The V gene is TRBV11-2, the J gene TRBJ2-1; 7 nucleotides agree with TRBD1. V trimming: 1 base; J trimming: 4 bases; junction bases outside the gene matches: 4. Per germline, CDR1 SGHAT and CDR2 FQNNGV. The CDR3 spans 15 residues.

The chain has TRBV15 and TRBJ1-3, with 9 bases that match TRBD1. V was clipped by 2 bases and J by 2 bases; unmatched bases: 4. Per the germline V gene, CDR1 is LNHNV and CDR2 is YYDKDF (reference sequence). The CDR3 length is 16 residues. The CDR3, as DNA: TGTGCCACCAGCAGAAACGACAGGGGGACTGGAAACACCATATATTTT. Amino acids: CATSRNDRGTGNTIYF.

This chain uses TRBV5-1 with TRBJ1-2; 7 bases agree with TRBD1. V lost 0 bases to trimming and J lost 4 bases; unmatched junction nucleotides: 9. Germline loops: CDR1 SGHRS, CDR2 YFSETQ. There are 16 residues in the CDR3. CDR3 loop: CASSLETTGTSYGYTF. DNA of the CDR3: TGCGCCAGCAGCTTGGAAACGACAGGGACCTCCTATGGCTACACCTTC.

The chain carries TRBV30 and TRBJ1-5, with 7 nucleotides matching TRBD1. V shed 1 base, J shed 2 bases, and the junction held 5 bases outside the gene matches. In germline, CDR1 is GTSNPN, CDR2 SVGIG (reference sequence). The CDR3 spans 15 residues. The CDR3 reads CAWSAADRRNQPQHF. DNA for the CDR3: TGTGCCTGGAGTGCCGCGGACAGGCGCAATCAGCCCCAGCATTTT.

This clone was observed a handful of times. The rearrangement links TRBV5-4 to TRBJ2-3; D is possibly TRBD1 (5 bases). This CDR3 is 13 amino acids long. V was shortened by 2 bases and J by 4 bases, with 8 bases between the two germline ends. The germline gives CDR1 SGHNT, CDR2 YYREEE (reference sequence). The CDR3: CASSLGVADTQYF. The CDR3, as DNA: TGTGCCAGCAGCTTAGGGGTCGCAGATACGCAGTATTTT.

The genes are TRBV5-1 and TRBJ2-1; a possible D gene is TRBD1 (6 bases). V lost 5 bases to trimming and J lost 5 bases, with 17 bases between them. Germline V gives CDR1 SGHRS, CDR2 YFSETQ. The CDR3 has 15 amino acids. The chain's CDR3 is CASRAAGDGHNEQFF. The CDR3 coding sequence is TGCGCCAGCAGGGCGGCAGGGGACGGCCACAATGAGCAGTTCTTC.

The chain uses TRBV5-4 and TRBJ2-5; D call uncertain. Germline lookup yields CDR1 SGHNT and CDR2 YYREEE (reference sequence). The CDR3 is 14 residues long. Deletions cut 1 base from V and 1 base from J, with 8 bases between. The DNA for the CDR3 is TGTGCCAGCAGCTTGTTTGGGCGCCAAGAGACCCAGTACTTC. It codes for CASSLFGRQETQYF.

The chain is built from TRBV5-6 and TRBJ2-2, with 11 bases fitting TRBD1. The V and J ends lost 4 bases and 7 bases, in that order; junction bases with no gene match: 9. CDR1 is SGHDT and CDR2 is YYEEEE in the germline V gene. The length of the CDR3 is 16 residues. The CDR3 sequence: CASSETDRGQDGELFF. CDR3 coding DNA: TGTGCCAGCAGCGAGACGGACAGGGGGCAGGACGGGGAGCTGTTTTTT. The entire variable domain, with the rest obtained from reference TRBV5-6 and TRBJ2-2, is as follows: DAGVTQSPTHLIKTRGQQVTLRCSPKSGHDTVSWYQQALGQGPQFIFQYYEEEERQRGNFPDRFSGHQFPNYSSELNVNALLLGDSALYLCASSETDRGQDGELFFGEGSRLTVL.

This clone was detected only once. The rearrangement links TRBV6-1 to TRBJ1-1, with D possibly being TRBD1 (5 bases). CDR1 is MNHNS, CDR2 SASEGT, per germline. The CDR3 covers 15 residues. Trimming shortened V by 6 bases and J by 0 bases, and 14 bases separated the two germline ends. CDR3 nucleotides: TGTGCCAGCAGATCGGGGACTTGGGTGAACACTGAAGCTTTCTTT. Its translation: CASRSGTWVNTEAFF.

The CDR3 bases are TGTGCCAGCAGCCCCAGGCCGCTCCGGGACAGGGTCGACGAAAGCTCCTACGAGCAGTACTTC. This codes for CASSPRPLRDRVDESSYEQYF. V gene TRBV7-6 combines with J gene TRBJ2-7; 9 nucleotides match TRBD1. V was pared by 5 bases and J by 0 bases, with 23 bases of the junction left unmatched. Germline CDR1 is SGHVS and CDR2 is FNYEAQ. The CDR3 extends over 21 amino acids.

The chain joins TRBV12-5 to TRBJ2-4; 7 bases line up with TRBD1. V shed 0 bases, J shed 7 bases, and the junction held 9 bases outside the gene matches. The germline gives CDR1 LGHNT, CDR2 FRNRAP. The CDR3 has 16 residues. The CDR3 DNA is TGTGCTAGTGGTTTGGTAAGACAGGGATATGCGAACATTCAGTACTTC. Translation gives CASGLVRQGYANIQYF.

The V gene is TRBV12-5, the J gene TRBJ2-7; D is ambiguous. V gave up 2 bases and J gave up 4 bases, with 6 bases separating them. The CDR3 loop spans 12 amino acids. The V gene's germline CDR1 is LGHNT and CDR2 FRNRAP. The CDR3 is CASGLYIYEQYF. The CDR3 nucleotides are TGTGCTAGTGGTTTGTACATATACGAGCAGTACTTC.

The chain links TRBV9 to TRBJ1-6; 7 bases are a match to TRBD1. Unmatched junction bases numbered 4, after V lost 0 bases and J lost 4 bases. The CDR3 length is 16 residues. CDR1 and CDR2 (germline): SGDLS, YYNGEE. The CDR3 spells CASSVDGDRYNSPLHF. CDR3 DNA: TGTGCCAGCAGCGTAGATGGGGACAGATATAATTCACCCCTCCACTTT.

This chain connects TRBV5-4 to TRBJ2-3, with D maybe TRBD1 (6 bases). The CDR3 sequence is 14 residues long. V shed 4 bases and J shed 5 bases, with 14 bases lying between them. CDR1 and CDR2 (germline): SGHNT, YYREEE (reference sequence). The CDR3 reads CASSLRQEVDTQYF. DNA of the CDR3: TGTGCCAGCAGCCTCCGACAGGAGGTAGATACGCAGTATTTT.

The chain has TRBV21-1 and TRBJ1-4. TRBV21-1 is listed as a pseudogene. The CDR3 totals 14 residues. The CDR3 coding sequence is TGTGCCAGCAGCACTGGGGGGATTGGGGAAAAACTGTTTTTT. Residues: CASSTGGIGEKLFF.

This sequence joins TRBV6-4 and TRBJ1-5; tentatively, D is TRBD1 (5 bases). Trimming removed 8 bases at V and 0 bases at J, with 14 bases between. In germline, CDR1 is MRHNA, CDR2 SNTAGT. CDR3 length: 15 amino acids. CDR3 DNA: TGTGCCAGCGACTGGACACAGGATAGCAATCAGCCCCAGCATTTT. This codes for CASDWTQDSNQPQHF.

V and J are TRBV7-2 and TRBJ2-6; D is possibly TRBD2 (5 bases). The length of the CDR3 is 11 residues. The germline V gene encodes CDR1 SGHTA and CDR2 FQGNSA. V lost 11 bases and J lost 3, with 5 bases in between. CDR3 amino acids: CAGSGANVLTF. CDR3 sequence (DNA): TGTGCCGGGAGTGGGGCCAACGTCCTGACTTTC.